The rows below give T cell receptor beta chains drawn from one sample of a study of T cell responses to AZD1222 COVID-19 vaccine. Assay: immunoSEQ multiplex PCR; the TCRdb copy retains only in-frame clones and omits some. The table includes 95,000 to 110,000 clones, roughly 90% detected once. The sequenced sample was peripheral blood, obtained on day 0 of AZD1222 vaccination. The receptor set was obtained from an adult in good health. CDR3s include the opening cysteine and the closing phenylalanine or tryptophan. Fields, in order: CDR3 protein, V gene, J gene.

CDR3aa: CATSTWYPSMNTEAFF
v_gene: TRBV15
j_gene: TRBJ1-1

CDR3aa: CASSLEVNTEAFF
v_gene: TRBV7-8
j_gene: TRBJ1-1

CDR3aa: CASPVPGRYEAFF
v_gene: TRBV6-5
j_gene: TRBJ1-1

CDR3aa: CATSRFEGRVETQYF
v_gene: TRBV15
j_gene: TRBJ2-5

CDR3aa: CASSARGLTNEKLFF
v_gene: TRBV13
j_gene: TRBJ1-4

CDR3aa: CASSLIGYANTEAFF
v_gene: TRBV6-5
j_gene: TRBJ1-1

CDR3aa: CATRGKDTLNTEAFF
v_gene: TRBV15
j_gene: TRBJ1-1

CDR3aa: CASSFSGGGGYTF
v_gene: TRBV28
j_gene: TRBJ1-2

CDR3aa: CASSSPDSAYEQYF
v_gene: TRBV6-5
j_gene: TRBJ2-7

CDR3aa: CASSQILLGAQPQHF
v_gene: TRBV4-1
j_gene: TRBJ1-5

CDR3aa: CASSQRPISYEQYF
v_gene: TRBV3-1/TRBV3-2
j_gene: TRBJ2-7

CDR3aa: CASSLGASSAIDTQYF
v_gene: TRBV7-2
j_gene: TRBJ2-3

CDR3aa: CASSQEKEGRNQPQHF
v_gene: TRBV3-1/TRBV3-2
j_gene: TRBJ1-5

CDR3aa: CAISETGDTEAFF
v_gene: TRBV10-3
j_gene: TRBJ1-1

CDR3aa: CSVEGVLSNTEAFF
v_gene: TRBV29-1
j_gene: TRBJ1-1

CDR3aa: CASLQWEYNEQFF
v_gene: TRBV7-9
j_gene: TRBJ2-1

CDR3aa: CASSSRGEDNEQFF
v_gene: TRBV19
j_gene: TRBJ2-1

CDR3aa: CASSLVAWGGAYEQYF
v_gene: TRBV7-9
j_gene: TRBJ2-7

CDR3aa: CASSPQGGGNQPQHF
v_gene: TRBV7-6
j_gene: TRBJ1-5

CDR3aa: CASSSGSANTGELFF
v_gene: TRBV19
j_gene: TRBJ2-2

CDR3aa: CASSLGDRAEAFF
v_gene: TRBV11-3
j_gene: TRBJ1-1

CDR3aa: CASSRGGLRNEQFF
v_gene: TRBV19
j_gene: TRBJ2-1

CDR3aa: CASSLSAMGQGNTEAFF
v_gene: TRBV28
j_gene: TRBJ1-1

CDR3aa: CASSQPRLAVEDTQYF
v_gene: TRBV4-1
j_gene: TRBJ2-3

CDR3aa: CASSQDWISYEQYF
v_gene: TRBV4-1
j_gene: TRBJ2-7